In its sample, the clone carrying this T cell receptor (beta chain) was seen a few times. Antigen: not known. This sample is drawn from a study of T cell repertoires in cytomegalovirus infection. Study information: Both recently identified HLA-C-restricted and well-studied HLA-B-restricted CMV epitopes were used in the study. Public TCR beta signature analysis indicated the presence of both CMV infection and matching HLA type. Study results and limitations: The ex vivo response showed dominance by HLA-C-restricted CMV-specific TCR beta clonotypes.

TCRdb re-analysed the reads in MiXCR, keeping a single row per CDR3 protein. The table records roughly 920,000 distinct CDR3 sequences, about a third of them present only once. The receptor comes from a human donor in good health (CMV status not recorded). Some clones in this sample may be carry-over from other donors' samples. The sample here was cultured CD8+ T cells from PBMCs, taken from culture after CMV antigen stimulation.

CDR3 sequence: CASSPTSPGELFF. The CDR3 bases are TGTGCCAGCAGTCCTACTAGTCCAGGGGAGCTGTTTTTT. The rearrangement links TRBV12-3 or TRBV12-4 to TRBJ2-2; D possibly corresponds to TRBD2 (5 bases). CDR3 length: 13 residues. V shed 5 bases and J shed 8 bases, with 12 bases lying between them.